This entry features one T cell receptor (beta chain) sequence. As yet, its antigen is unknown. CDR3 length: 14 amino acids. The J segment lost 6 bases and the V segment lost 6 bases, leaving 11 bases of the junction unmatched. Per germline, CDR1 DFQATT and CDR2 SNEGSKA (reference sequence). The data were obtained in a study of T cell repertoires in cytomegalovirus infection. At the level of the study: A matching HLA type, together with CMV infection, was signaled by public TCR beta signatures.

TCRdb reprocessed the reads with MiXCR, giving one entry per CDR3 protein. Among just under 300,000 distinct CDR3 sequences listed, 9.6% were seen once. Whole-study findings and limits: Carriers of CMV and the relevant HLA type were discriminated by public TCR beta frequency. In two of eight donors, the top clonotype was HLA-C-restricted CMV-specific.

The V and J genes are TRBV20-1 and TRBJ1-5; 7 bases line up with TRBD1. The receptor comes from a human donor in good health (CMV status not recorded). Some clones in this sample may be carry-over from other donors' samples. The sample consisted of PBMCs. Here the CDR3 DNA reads TGCAGTGCAGTGGTAGGGGGCCGAGGTCAGCCCCAGCATTTT. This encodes CSAVVGGRGQPQHF.